This section outlines one TCR beta chain sequence together with its context. The assay was immunoSEQ multiplex PCR, and TCRdb's table has in-frame clones only and misses some. The profile shows 65,000 to 85,000 clones, approximately 90% of them singletons. This sample is drawn from a study of T cell responses to AZD1222 COVID-19 vaccine. Germline loops: CDR1 ENHRY, CDR2 SYGVKD. The CDR3 extends over 15 amino acids. V lost 6 bases, J lost 2 bases, and 7 bases stayed unmatched. The rearrangement uses TRBV10-3 and TRBJ1-5, with TRBD1 matching 7 bases. Source: peripheral blood, taken on day 0 of AZD1222 vaccination. This sequence was found in an adult in good health. The DNA of the CDR3 is TGTGCCATCAGACAGGGGTTGGAAGGCAATCAGCCCCAGCATTTT. Translated: CAIRQGLEGNQPQHF.